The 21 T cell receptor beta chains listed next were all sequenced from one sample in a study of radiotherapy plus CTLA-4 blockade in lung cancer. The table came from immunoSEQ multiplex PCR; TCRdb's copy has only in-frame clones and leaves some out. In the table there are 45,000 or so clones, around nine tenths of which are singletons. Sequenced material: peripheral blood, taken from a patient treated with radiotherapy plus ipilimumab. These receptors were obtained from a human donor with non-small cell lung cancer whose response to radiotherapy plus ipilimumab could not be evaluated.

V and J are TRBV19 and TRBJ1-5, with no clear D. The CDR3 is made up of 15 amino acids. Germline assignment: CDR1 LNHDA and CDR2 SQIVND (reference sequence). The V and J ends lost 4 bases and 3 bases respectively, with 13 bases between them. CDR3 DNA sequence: TGTGCCAGTAGTACATACCGGGTCGACAATCAGCCCCAGCATTTT. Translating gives CASSTYRVDNQPQHF.

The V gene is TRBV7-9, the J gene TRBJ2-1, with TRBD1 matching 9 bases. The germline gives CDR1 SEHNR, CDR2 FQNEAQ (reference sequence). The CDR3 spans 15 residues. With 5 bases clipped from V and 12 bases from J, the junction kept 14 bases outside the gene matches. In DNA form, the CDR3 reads TGTGCCAGCAGCGTCGGGACAGGGTCCCGACGGGGGCAGTTCTTC. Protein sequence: CASSVGTGSRRGQFF.

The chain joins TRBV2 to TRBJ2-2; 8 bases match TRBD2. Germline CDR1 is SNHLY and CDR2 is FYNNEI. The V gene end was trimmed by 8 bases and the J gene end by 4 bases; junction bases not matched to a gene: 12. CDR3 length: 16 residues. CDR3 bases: TGTGCCAGCCTCTTAATACTAGCGGAACGCACCGGGGAGCTGTTTTTT. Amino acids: CASLLILAERTGELFF.

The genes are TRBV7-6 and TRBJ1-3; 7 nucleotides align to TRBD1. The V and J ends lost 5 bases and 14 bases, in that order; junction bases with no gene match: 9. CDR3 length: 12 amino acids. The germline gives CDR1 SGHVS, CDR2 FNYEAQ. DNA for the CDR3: TGTGCCAGCAGCACTCGGGACAGCCTGTTATATTTT. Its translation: CASSTRDSLLYF.

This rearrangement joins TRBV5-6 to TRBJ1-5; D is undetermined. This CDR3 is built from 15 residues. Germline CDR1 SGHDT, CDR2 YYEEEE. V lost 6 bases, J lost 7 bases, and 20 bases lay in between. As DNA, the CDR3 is TGTGCCAGCACCCTATCGGGGAACGTGGGCCAGCCCCAGCATTTT. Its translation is CASTLSGNVGQPQHF.

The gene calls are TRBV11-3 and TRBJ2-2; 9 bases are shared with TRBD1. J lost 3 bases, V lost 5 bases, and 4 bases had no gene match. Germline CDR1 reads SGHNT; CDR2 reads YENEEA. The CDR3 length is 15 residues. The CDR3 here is CASSDRDRDTGELFF. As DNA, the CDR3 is TGTGCCAGCAGCGACCGGGACAGGGACACCGGGGAGCTGTTTTTT.

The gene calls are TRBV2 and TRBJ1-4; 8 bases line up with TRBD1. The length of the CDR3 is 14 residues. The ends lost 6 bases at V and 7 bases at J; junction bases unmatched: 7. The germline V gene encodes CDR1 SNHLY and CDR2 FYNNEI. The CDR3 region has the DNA TGTGCCAGCAGGGTACGACAGGGGTTTGAAAAACTGTTTTTT. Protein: CASRVRQGFEKLFF.

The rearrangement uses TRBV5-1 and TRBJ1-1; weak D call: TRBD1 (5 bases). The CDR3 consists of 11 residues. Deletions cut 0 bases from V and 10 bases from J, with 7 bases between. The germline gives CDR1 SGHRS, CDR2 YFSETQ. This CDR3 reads CASSLGGVAFF. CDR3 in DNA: TGCGCCAGCAGCTTGGGGGGGGTAGCTTTCTTT. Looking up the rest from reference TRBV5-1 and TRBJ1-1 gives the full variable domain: KAGVTQTPRYLIKTRGQQVTLSCSPISGHRSVSWYQQTPGQGLQFLFEYFSETQRNKGNFPGRFSGRQFSNSRSEMNVSTLELGDSALYLCASSLGGVAFFGQGTRLTVV.

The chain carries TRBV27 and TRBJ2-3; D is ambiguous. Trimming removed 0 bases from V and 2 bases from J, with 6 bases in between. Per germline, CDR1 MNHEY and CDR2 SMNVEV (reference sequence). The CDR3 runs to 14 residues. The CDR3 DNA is TGTGCCAGCAGTTTATCCAGGAACACAGATACGCAGTATTTT. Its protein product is CASSLSRNTDTQYF.

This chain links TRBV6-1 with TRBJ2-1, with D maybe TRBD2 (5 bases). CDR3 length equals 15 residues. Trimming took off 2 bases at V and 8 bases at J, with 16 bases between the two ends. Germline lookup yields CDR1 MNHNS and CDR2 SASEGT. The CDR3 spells CASSERTERWDEQFF. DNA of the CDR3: TGTGCCAGCAGTGAAAGAACGGAGCGGTGGGATGAGCAGTTCTTC.

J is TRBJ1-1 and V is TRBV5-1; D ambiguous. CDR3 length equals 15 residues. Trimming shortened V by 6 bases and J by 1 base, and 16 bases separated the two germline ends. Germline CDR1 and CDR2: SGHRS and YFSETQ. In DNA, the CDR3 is TGCGCCAGCAACCTTCGATCTGGGCGGAACACTGAAGCTTTCTTT. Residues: CASNLRSGRNTEAFF. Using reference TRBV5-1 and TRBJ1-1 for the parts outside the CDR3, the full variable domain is KAGVTQTPRYLIKTRGQQVTLSCSPISGHRSVSWYQQTPGQGLQFLFEYFSETQRNKGNFPGRFSGRQFSNSRSEMNVSTLELGDSALYLCASNLRSGRNTEAFFGQGTRLTVV.

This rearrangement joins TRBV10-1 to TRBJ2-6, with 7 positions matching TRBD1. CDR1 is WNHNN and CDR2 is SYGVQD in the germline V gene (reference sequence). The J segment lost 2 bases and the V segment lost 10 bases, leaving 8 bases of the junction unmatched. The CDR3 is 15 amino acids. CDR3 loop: CATNVDRAGANVLTF. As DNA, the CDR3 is TGCGCCACCAACGTAGACAGGGCTGGGGCCAACGTCCTGACTTTC.

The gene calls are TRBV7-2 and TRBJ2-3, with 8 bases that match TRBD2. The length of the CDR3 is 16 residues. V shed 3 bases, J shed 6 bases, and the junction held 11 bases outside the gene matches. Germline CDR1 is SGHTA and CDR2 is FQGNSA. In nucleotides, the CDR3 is TGTGCCAGCAGCTTTGCTGCGGGGGGCCCGAGGGATACGCAGTATTTT. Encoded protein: CASSFAAGGPRDTQYF.

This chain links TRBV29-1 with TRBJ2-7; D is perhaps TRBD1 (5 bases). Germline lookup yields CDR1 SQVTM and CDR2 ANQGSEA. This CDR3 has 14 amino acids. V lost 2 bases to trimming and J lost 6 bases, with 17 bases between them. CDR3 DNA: TGCAGCGTTGAAATGGAGTCAGGGCTATCCGAGCAGTACTTC. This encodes CSVEMESGLSEQYF.

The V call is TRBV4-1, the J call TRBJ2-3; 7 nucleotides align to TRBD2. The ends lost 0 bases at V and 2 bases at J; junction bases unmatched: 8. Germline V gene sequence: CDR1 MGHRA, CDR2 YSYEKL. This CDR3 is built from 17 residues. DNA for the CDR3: TGCGCCAGCAGCCAAGATAAACGGGGACTACCCACAGATACGCAGTATTTT. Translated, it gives CASSQDKRGLPTDTQYF.

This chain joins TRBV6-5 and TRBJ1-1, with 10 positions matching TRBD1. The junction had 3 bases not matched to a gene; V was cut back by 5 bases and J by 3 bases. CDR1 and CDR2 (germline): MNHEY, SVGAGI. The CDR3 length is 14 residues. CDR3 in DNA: TGTGCCAGCAGTAGGGACAGGGGACACACTGAAGCTTTCTTT. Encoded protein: CASSRDRGHTEAFF.

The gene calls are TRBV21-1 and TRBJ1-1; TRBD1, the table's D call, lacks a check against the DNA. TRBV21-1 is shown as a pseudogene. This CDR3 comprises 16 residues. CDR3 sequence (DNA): TGTGCCAGCAGCAAAGCGCCGACAGCACTTCAAGCTGAAGCTTTCTTT. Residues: CASSKAPTALQAEAFF.

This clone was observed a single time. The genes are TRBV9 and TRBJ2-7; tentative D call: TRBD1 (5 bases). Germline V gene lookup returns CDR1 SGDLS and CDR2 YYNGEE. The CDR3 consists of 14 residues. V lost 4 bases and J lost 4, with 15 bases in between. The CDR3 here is CASSPSGRTYEQYF. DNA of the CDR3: TGTGCCAGCAGCCCCTCAGGGCGAACTTACGAGCAGTACTTC.

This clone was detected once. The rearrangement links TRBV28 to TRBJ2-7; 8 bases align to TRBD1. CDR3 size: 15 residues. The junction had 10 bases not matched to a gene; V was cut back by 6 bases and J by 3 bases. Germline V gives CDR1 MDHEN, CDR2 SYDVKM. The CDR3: CASSQNYRGFYEQYF. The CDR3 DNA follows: TGTGCCAGCAGCCAGAATTACAGGGGGTTCTACGAGCAGTACTTC.

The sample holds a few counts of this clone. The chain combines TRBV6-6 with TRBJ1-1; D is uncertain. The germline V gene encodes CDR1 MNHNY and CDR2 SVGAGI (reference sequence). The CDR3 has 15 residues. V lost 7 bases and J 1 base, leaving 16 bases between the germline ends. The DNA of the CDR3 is TGTGCCAGCACCGAGAGGATCCTGACGAACACTGAAGCTTTCTTT. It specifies CASTERILTNTEAFF.

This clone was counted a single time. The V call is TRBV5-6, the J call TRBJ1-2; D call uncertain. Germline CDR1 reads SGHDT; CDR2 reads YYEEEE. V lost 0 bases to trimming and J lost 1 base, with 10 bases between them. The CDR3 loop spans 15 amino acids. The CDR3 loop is CASSLGRTLNYGYTF. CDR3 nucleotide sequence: TGTGCCAGCAGCTTGGGGCGGACTCTTAACTATGGCTACACCTTC.